Each of the 21 T cell receptor beta chains below was sequenced from the same sample in a study of cytomegalovirus exposure and HLA in healthy donors (TCRdb year 2017). Library generation was performed with the immunoSEQ multiplex PCR assay. A mixture of 60 forward primers for TCR Vbeta segments and 13 reverse primers for TCR Jbeta segments was used in the multiplex PCR. The clones in this table, taken by TCRdb from immuneACCESS, are in-frame only. Not every clone is retained; where verified, under half of the shortfall comes from an unresolved V gene, and the cause of the rest is unknown. In all, the sample holds about 150,000 clones, and roughly 70% of those were seen once. Jointly, the top ten make up about 2% of the sample. The sequenced sample was PBMCs. These receptors all stem from a woman aged 55 to 70 in good health and CMV-seropositive.

This clone was recorded once. The chain recombines TRBV18 with TRBJ2-1; TRBD1 matches 11 bases. The length of the CDR3 is 15 residues. Losses at the gene ends were 1 base for V and 8 bases for J; bases not matched to a gene: 4. Germline loops: CDR1 KGHSH, CDR2 LQKENI. The CDR3 sequence: CASSPQGQGGYEQFF. CDR3 bases: TGTGCCAGCTCACCACAGGGACAGGGGGGCTATGAGCAGTTCTTC.

The chain uses TRBV7-9 and TRBJ2-7, with a tentative D call TRBD1 (6 bases). Germline values: CDR1 SEHNR, CDR2 FQNEAQ (reference sequence). The CDR3 contains 17 residues. V dropped 2 bases and J dropped 4 bases, with 21 bases sitting between them. This CDR3 is CASSLKAGQGIDYEQYF. In DNA, the CDR3 is TGTGCCAGCAGCTTAAAGGCTGGGCAGGGGATTGATTACGAGCAGTACTTC.

The V and J genes are TRBV19 and TRBJ2-1; the D gene is possibly TRBD2 (7 bases). This CDR3 has 14 residues. CDR1 and CDR2 from the germline V gene are LNHDA and SQIVND (reference sequence). V lost 7 bases, J lost 9 bases, and 19 bases lay in between. The CDR3 DNA reads TGTGCCAGTACCTCACTTGGGGGGGCTATTGAGCAGTTCTTC. This translates into CASTSLGGAIEQFF. Combining the CDR3 with reference TRBV19 and TRBJ2-1 gives the whole variable domain DGGITQSPKYLFRKEGQNVTLSCEQNLNHDAMYWYRQDPGQGLRLIYYSQIVNDFQKGDIAEGYSVSREKKESFPLTVTSAQKNPTAFYLCASTSLGGAIEQFFGPGTRLTVL.

This sequence joins TRBV5-4 and TRBJ1-1, with 7 bases aligning to TRBD1. This CDR3 contains 12 residues. Germline CDR1 SGHNT, CDR2 YYREEE (reference sequence). With 4 bases clipped from V and 4 bases from J, the junction kept 1 base outside the gene matches. The DNA of the CDR3 is TGTGCCAGCAGCAACAGGGGCACTGAAGCTTTCTTT. As protein: CASSNRGTEAFF.

This chain connects TRBV5-4 to TRBJ1-2, with 12 bases that match TRBD1. This CDR3 contains 15 residues. V was clipped by 2 bases and J by 8 bases; unmatched bases: 7. In germline, CDR1 is SGHNT, CDR2 YYREEE (reference sequence). As DNA, the CDR3 is TGTGCCAGCAGCTTTCCGGGACAGGGGGCTCGAGGCTACACCTTC. Protein sequence: CASSFPGQGARGYTF.

The chain couples TRBV10-3 to TRBJ2-5, with TRBD1 as a possible D gene (6 bases). V dropped 11 bases and J dropped 0 bases, with 13 bases sitting between them. This CDR3 has 13 residues. CDR1 and CDR2 from the germline V gene are ENHRY and SYGVKD. As DNA, the CDR3 is TGTGCCTCTGGGGGCCTCAACCAAGAGACCCAGTACTTC. This encodes CASGGLNQETQYF.

The chain is built from TRBV6-5 and TRBJ2-3, with 8 bases fitting TRBD1. The CDR3 runs 13 residues. Germline loops: CDR1 MNHEY, CDR2 SVGAGI. The trim removed 6 bases at V and 6 bases at J, leaving 5 bases unmatched. The CDR3 sequence: CASRPGGRDTQYF. For the CDR3, the DNA is TGTGCCAGCAGGCCAGGGGGCAGGGATACGCAGTATTTT.

The rearrangement links TRBV30 to TRBJ2-7; possible D gene TRBD2, 6 bases. The CDR3 extends over 12 amino acids. Trimming pared 6 bases from V and 3 bases from J, leaving 12 bases between. Germline V CDR1 and CDR2: GTSNPN, SVGIG (reference sequence). The CDR3, as DNA: TGTGCCTGCGACGTCGGGGGCTACGAGCAGTACTTC. This codes for CACDVGGYEQYF.

The chain employs TRBV7-9 and TRBJ2-5, with D possibly TRBD2 on 7 matching bases. The CDR3 sequence is 15 residues long. Trimming took 5 bases from V and 1 from J, leaving 14 bases between them. Germline CDR1 reads SEHNR; CDR2 reads FQNEAQ (reference sequence). The CDR3 region has the DNA TGTGCCAGCAGCCCTCAGGGAGGGGGCCAAGAGACCCAGTACTTC. It specifies CASSPQGGGQETQYF.

The chain links TRBV15 to TRBJ2-1, with 8 nucleotides matching TRBD1. CDR3 length: 16 residues. V gave up 0 bases and J gave up 0 bases; unmatched junction bases: 1. Per the germline V gene, CDR1 is LNHNV and CDR2 is YYDKDF (reference sequence). The CDR3 sequence: CATSRDGTGSYNEQFF. The CDR3 nucleotides are TGTGCCACCAGCAGAGATGGGACAGGCTCCTACAATGAGCAGTTCTTC.

The chain has TRBV6-1 and TRBJ2-5, with D unclear. Trimming shortened V by 5 bases and J by 4 bases, and 8 bases separated the two germline ends. The CDR3 spans 12 residues. The germline gives CDR1 MNHNS, CDR2 SASEGT. The CDR3 loop is CASSTTTETQYF. CDR3 in DNA: TGTGCCAGCAGTACTACGACAGAGACCCAGTACTTC.

The V call is TRBV9, the J call TRBJ1-4; 7 nucleotides agree with TRBD1. The CDR3 totals 12 residues. The V and J ends lost 4 bases and 13 bases, in that order; junction bases with no gene match: 7. CDR1 and CDR2 from the germline V gene are SGDLS and YYNGEE. The CDR3 protein is CASSNDRERLFF. In DNA, the CDR3 is TGTGCCAGCAGCAATGACAGGGAGCGACTGTTTTTT.

The V call is TRBV30, the J call TRBJ1-1, with D tentatively TRBD1 (6 bases). Germline loops: CDR1 GTSNPN, CDR2 SVGIG (reference sequence). There are 13 residues in the CDR3. Trimming shortened V by 2 bases and J by 5 bases, and 12 bases separated the two germline ends. DNA for the CDR3: TGTGCCTGGAGTTACAGGGAGGGAACTGAAGCTTTCTTT. This encodes CAWSYREGTEAFF.

This chain connects TRBV19 to TRBJ1-5, with unresolved D. Germline loops: CDR1 LNHDA, CDR2 SQIVND (reference sequence). Trimming shortened V by 7 bases and J by 0 bases, and 13 bases separated the two germline ends. This CDR3 has 15 residues. This CDR3 is CASIPWPGSNQPQHF. The DNA for the CDR3 is TGTGCCAGTATCCCCTGGCCAGGTAGCAATCAGCCCCAGCATTTT.

This clone was seen only once. This chain connects TRBV6-8 to TRBJ2-7, with D maybe TRBD2 (6 bases). V was cut by 8 bases and J by 3 bases, with 17 bases left in between. In germline, CDR1 is MNHGY, CDR2 SAAAGT. This CDR3 has 14 amino acids. CDR3: CASETSEEGYEQYF. CDR3 nucleotides: TGTGCCAGCGAGACGTCGGAGGAGGGCTACGAGCAGTACTTC.

This clone was counted between two and nine times. The chain couples TRBV10-1 to TRBJ2-1, with 9 bases matching TRBD2. V lost 3 bases, J lost 7 bases, and 4 bases stayed unmatched. The CDR3 runs to 14 residues. Germline V lookup: CDR1 WNHNN, CDR2 SYGVQD (reference sequence). This chain's CDR3 is CASSDTSGRNEQFF. In nucleotides, the CDR3 is TGCGCCAGCAGTGATACGAGCGGGAGGAATGAGCAGTTCTTC.

This sequence joins TRBV5-1 and TRBJ1-2; a weak D match, TRBD1 (6 bases). V gave up 1 base and J gave up 0 bases, with 10 bases separating them. Germline CDR1 reads SGHRS; CDR2 reads YFSETQ. The CDR3 runs 15 residues. CDR3 bases: TGCGCCAGCAGCTTGATTGGGGGCACTAACTATGGCTACACCTTC. This encodes CASSLIGGTNYGYTF. The complete variable domain, with remaining parts taken from reference TRBV5-1 and TRBJ1-2, reads KAGVTQTPRYLIKTRGQQVTLSCSPISGHRSVSWYQQTPGQGLQFLFEYFSETQRNKGNFPGRFSGRQFSNSRSEMNVSTLELGDSALYLCASSLIGGTNYGYTFGSGTRLTVV.

This clone appeared a few times. The J gene is TRBJ2-4, the V gene TRBV10-3; no clear D gene. The germline V gene encodes CDR1 ENHRY and CDR2 SYGVKD. Trimming pared 11 bases from V and 7 bases from J, leaving 15 bases between. This CDR3 is 12 amino acids long. CDR3 DNA sequence: TGTGCCTCGTCTGACTCTGGGAACATTCAGTACTTC. Translating gives CASSDSGNIQYF.

The DNA of the CDR3 is TGTGCCAGCAGTTCCCATCGGAATGAGCAGTTCTTC. It codes for CASSSHRNEQFF. V is TRBV27 and J is TRBJ2-1; D gene uncertain. Germline CDR1 reads MNHEY; CDR2 reads SMNVEV (reference sequence). The CDR3 runs to 12 residues. Between the trimmed V and J ends, which lost 4 bases and 7 bases, there was a span of 8 bases.

The chain has TRBV25-1 and TRBJ1-1; D gene uncertain. CDR3 length equals 11 residues. V lost 7 bases and J 1 base, leaving 4 bases between the germline ends. The germline V gene has CDR1 MGHDK and CDR2 SYGVNS. The CDR3 DNA sequence: TGTGCCAGCAAGAGGAACACTGAAGCTTTCTTT. It is translated as CASKRNTEAFF.

The chain carries TRBV11-2 and TRBJ2-5; 7 nucleotides align to TRBD1. This CDR3 spans 15 amino acids. J lost 0 bases, V lost 1 base, and 2 bases had no gene match. CDR1 SGHAT and CDR2 FQNNGV come from the germline V gene. The CDR3 spells CASSLAGQYQETQYF. CDR3 DNA sequence: TGTGCCAGCAGCTTAGCGGGACAGTACCAAGAGACCCAGTACTTC.